This entry lists 9 T cell receptor beta chains sequenced from one sample in a study of blood T cells in healthy people across ages. Using a J-beta primer mix together with a sample-barcoded 5' primer, a second PCR was run for roughly 7 to 12 cycles. One entry per CDR3 protein, called by TCRdb with MiXCR from the 5' RACE reads. The sample shows around 1,700,000 distinct CDR3 sequences, approximately 30% of them seen only once. Sequencing was done on a sample of blood. These receptor sequences come from a woman in her twenties or thirties in good health.

This chain links TRBV20-1 with TRBJ2-7; D gene uncertain. V lost 1 base to trimming and J lost 0 bases, with 13 bases between them. The germline gives CDR1 DFQATT, CDR2 SNEGSKA (reference sequence). This CDR3 has 15 residues. CDR3 sequence: CSARGAGGHSYEQYV. CDR3 DNA: TGCAGTGCTAGAGGGGCAGGCGGCCACTCCTACGAGCAGTACGTC.

About this clonotype: This could be a read error, since a much larger clone is one nucleotide away. The genes are TRBV12-3 or TRBV12-4 and TRBJ2-5; TRBD2 agrees at 12 bases. V was pared by 6 bases and J by 11 bases, with 16 bases of the junction left unmatched. The CDR3 spans 16 residues. In DNA form, the CDR3 reads TGTGCCAGCAGCCCGGGACTAGCGGGTGAGAGCAATGAGCAGTACTTC. Protein product: CASSPGLAGESNEQYF.

A few counts support this clonotype. The chain carries TRBV7-2 and TRBJ2-3; D possibly corresponds to TRBD2 (6 bases). The CDR3 contains 15 residues. Germline V CDR1 and CDR2: SGHTA, FQGNSA. The ends were cut back, 2 bases at V and 2 bases at J, with 11 bases in the middle. CDR3 region: CASSLMGTYTDTQYF. The CDR3 DNA reads TGTGCCAGCAGCTTAATGGGGACTTACACAGATACGCAGTATTTT.

This clonotype was detected a few times. The rearrangement uses TRBV10-3 and TRBJ1-2; no definite D call. CDR1 and CDR2 (germline): ENHRY, SYGVKD. V was cut by 0 bases and J by 3 bases, with 17 bases left in between. This CDR3 is built from 17 residues. For the CDR3, the DNA is TGTGCCATCAGTGAGTCGACTATTTCAACGCGGGACTATGGCTACACCTTC. The encoded protein is CAISESTISTRDYGYTF.

The sample holds a few counts of this clonotype. The chain uses TRBV19 and TRBJ1-2, with 9 bases matching TRBD1. The germline V gene encodes CDR1 LNHDA and CDR2 SQIVND (reference sequence). The trim removed 11 bases at V and 4 bases at J, leaving 5 bases unmatched. The CDR3 totals 12 residues. The CDR3 region has the DNA TGTGCCGTACAGGGGGCATCCTATGGCTACACCTTC. This codes for CAVQGASYGYTF.

The chain carries TRBV10-3 and TRBJ2-3; TRBD2 matches at 10 bases. CDR1 is ENHRY, CDR2 SYGVKD, per germline. The CDR3 has 14 amino acids. J gave up 4 bases and V 9 bases, and 7 bases lay outside the gene matches. The CDR3 bases are TGTGCCATACAGGCCAGCGGGAGGGCAGATACGCAGTATTTT. This codes for CAIQASGRADTQYF.

This clonotype showed up just a few times. The junction departs from germline at one end; a sequencing error may be responsible. This chain connects TRBV29-1 to TRBJ1-2, with D possibly being TRBD1 (6 bases). Germline V gives CDR1 SQVTM, CDR2 ANQGSEA. This CDR3 has 13 residues. The CDR3 region has the DNA TGCAGCGCTGAAGACAGGCGAAACTATGGCTACACCTTC. Amino acid sequence: CSAEDRRNYGYTF. Full variable domain (remainder filled in from reference TRBV29-1 and TRBJ1-2): SAVISQKPSRDICQRGTSLTIQCQVDSQVTMMFWYRQQPGQSLTLIATANQGSEATYESGFVIDKFPISRPNLTFSTLTVSNMSPEDSSIYLCSAEDRRNYGYTFGSGTRLTVV.

This clonotype showed up just once. This may come from a read error, since a much larger clone is one base off. The chain carries TRBV6-6 and TRBJ1-2; 8 positions match TRBD1. Unmatched junction bases numbered 11, after V lost 5 bases and J lost 6 bases. From germline, CDR1 is MNHNY and CDR2 SVGAGI (reference sequence). CDR3 length: 15 amino acids. The CDR3 nucleotides read TGTGCCAGCAGTACTAAACAGGGGGTAGGAGATGGCTACACCTTC. Protein: CASSTKQGVGDGYTF.

CDR3 bases: TGTGCCACCAGTGACTCTACGGGGATTTGGGGCAATCAGCCCCAGCATTTT. Its translation: CATSDSTGIWGNQPQHF. The V and J genes are TRBV24-1 and TRBJ1-5; no definite D call. Germline V gene sequence: CDR1 KGHDR, CDR2 SFDVKD. The germline V and J ends were trimmed by 4 bases and 2 bases, with 17 bases remaining between them. There are 17 residues in the CDR3.